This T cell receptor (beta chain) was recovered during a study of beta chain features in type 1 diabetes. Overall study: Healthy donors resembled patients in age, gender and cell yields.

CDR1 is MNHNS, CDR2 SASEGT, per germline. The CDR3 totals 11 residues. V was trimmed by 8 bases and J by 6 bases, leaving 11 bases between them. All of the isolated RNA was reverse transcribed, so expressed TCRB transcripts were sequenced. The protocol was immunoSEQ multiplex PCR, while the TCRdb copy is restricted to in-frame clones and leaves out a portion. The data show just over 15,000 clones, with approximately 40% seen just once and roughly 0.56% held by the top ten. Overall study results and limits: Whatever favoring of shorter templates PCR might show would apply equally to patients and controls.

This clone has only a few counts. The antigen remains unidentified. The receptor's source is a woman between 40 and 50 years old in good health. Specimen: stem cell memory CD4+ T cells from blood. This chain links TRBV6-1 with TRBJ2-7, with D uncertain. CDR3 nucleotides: TGTGCCAGCCGCAAGGCGGCCGAGCAGTACTTC. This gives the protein CASRKAAEQYF.